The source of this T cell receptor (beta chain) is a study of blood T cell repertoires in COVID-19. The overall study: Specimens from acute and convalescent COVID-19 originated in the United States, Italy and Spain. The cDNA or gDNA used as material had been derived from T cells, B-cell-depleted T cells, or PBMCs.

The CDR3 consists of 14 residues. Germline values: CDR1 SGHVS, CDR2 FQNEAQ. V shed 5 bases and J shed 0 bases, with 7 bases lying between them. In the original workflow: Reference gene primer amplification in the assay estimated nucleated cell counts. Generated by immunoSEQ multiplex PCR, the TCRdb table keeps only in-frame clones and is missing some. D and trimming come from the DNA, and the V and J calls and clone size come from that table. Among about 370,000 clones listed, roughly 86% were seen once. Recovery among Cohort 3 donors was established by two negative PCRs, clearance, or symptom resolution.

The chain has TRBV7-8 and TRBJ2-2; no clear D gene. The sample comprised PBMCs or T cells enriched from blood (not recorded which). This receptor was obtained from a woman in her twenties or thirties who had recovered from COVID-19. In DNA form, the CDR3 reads TGTGCCAGCAGCCTATATACGAACACCGGGGAGCTGTTTTTT. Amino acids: CASSLYTNTGELFF. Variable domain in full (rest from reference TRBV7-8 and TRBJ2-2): GAGVSQSPRYKVAKRGQDVALRCDPISGHVSLFWYQQALGQGPEFLTYFQNEAQLDKSGLPSDRFFAERPEGSVSTLKIQRTQQEDSAVYLCASSLYTNTGELFFGEGSRLTVL.